This T cell receptor (beta chain) was recorded in a study of shared clonotypes between healthy human individuals. CD4+ cell separation produced CD45RA+ naive and CD45RA-negative memory subsets. Remarks on this clone: Antigen: not known.

Only in-frame clones appear in the TCRdb table, and some are missing; sequencing was by immunoSEQ multiplex PCR. The table has a few million clones, more than 90% seen once. Study-wide points: Sampling included only blood; tissue repertoires likely differ.

CDR1 and CDR2 from the germline V gene are SGDLS and YYNGEE. J was trimmed by 1 base and V by 4 bases; bases with no gene match: 8. The CDR3 runs to 16 residues. The rearrangement links TRBV9 to TRBJ1-1; 9 bases line up with TRBD1. This receptor was obtained from a young man in good health. The sample comprised naive CD4+ T cells sorted from blood. Subset given: CD45RA+ positively selected. This chain's CDR3 is CASSPRPTGGNTEAFF. CDR3 nucleotides: TGTGCCAGCAGCCCCCGTCCGACAGGGGGGAACACTGAAGCTTTCTTT.